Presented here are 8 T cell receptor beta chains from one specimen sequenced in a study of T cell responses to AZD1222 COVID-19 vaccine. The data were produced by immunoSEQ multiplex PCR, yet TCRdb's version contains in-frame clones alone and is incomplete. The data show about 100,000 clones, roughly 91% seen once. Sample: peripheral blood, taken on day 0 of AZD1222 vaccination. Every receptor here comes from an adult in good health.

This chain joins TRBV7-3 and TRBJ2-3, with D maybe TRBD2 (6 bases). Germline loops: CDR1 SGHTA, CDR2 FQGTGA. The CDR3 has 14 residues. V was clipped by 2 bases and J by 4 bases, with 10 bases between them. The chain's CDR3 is CASSLLGGADTQYF. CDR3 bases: TGTGCCAGCAGCTTACTGGGCGGGGCAGATACGCAGTATTTT.

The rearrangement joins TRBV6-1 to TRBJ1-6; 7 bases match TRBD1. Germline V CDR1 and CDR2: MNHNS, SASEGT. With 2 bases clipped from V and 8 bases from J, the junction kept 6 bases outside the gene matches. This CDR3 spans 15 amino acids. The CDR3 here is CASSEMRQGYSPLHF. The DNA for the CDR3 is TGTGCCAGCAGTGAAATGAGACAGGGTTATTCACCCCTCCACTTT.

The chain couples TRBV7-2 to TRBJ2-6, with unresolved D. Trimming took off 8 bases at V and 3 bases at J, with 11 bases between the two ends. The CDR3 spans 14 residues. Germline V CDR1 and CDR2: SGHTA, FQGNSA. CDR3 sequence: CASRPSGGANVLTF. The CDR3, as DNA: TGTGCCAGCCGCCCATCGGGTGGGGCCAACGTCCTGACTTTC.

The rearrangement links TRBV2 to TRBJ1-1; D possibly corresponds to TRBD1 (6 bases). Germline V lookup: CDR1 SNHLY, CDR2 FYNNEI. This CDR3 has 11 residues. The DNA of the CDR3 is TGTATCGGACAGACGAACACTGAAGCTTTCTTT. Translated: CIGQTNTEAFF.

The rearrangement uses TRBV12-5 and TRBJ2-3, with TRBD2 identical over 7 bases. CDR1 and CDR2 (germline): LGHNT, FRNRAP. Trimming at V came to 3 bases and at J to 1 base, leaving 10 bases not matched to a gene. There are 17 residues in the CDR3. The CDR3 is CASGLSRAGDGTDTQYF. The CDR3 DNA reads TGTGCTAGTGGTTTATCTCGGGCGGGAGACGGCACAGATACGCAGTATTTT.

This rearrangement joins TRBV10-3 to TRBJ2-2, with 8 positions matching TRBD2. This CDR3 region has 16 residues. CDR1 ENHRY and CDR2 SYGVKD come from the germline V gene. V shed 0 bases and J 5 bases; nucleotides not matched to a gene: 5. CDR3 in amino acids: CAISESRAGGTGELFF. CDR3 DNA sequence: TGTGCCATCAGTGAGTCTCGGGCGGGAGGTACCGGGGAGCTGTTTTTT.

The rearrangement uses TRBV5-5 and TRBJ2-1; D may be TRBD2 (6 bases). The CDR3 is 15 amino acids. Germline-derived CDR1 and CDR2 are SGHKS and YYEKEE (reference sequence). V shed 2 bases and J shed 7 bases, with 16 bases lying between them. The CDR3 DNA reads TGTGCCAGCAGCTTAGTTAGGGACTCTTTGAATGAGCAGTTCTTC. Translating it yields CASSLVRDSLNEQFF.

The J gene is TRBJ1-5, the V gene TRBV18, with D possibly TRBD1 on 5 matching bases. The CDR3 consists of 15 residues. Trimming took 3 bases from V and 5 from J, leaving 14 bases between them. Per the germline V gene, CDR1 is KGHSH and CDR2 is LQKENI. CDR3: CASSPPGGVDQPQHF. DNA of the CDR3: TGTGCCAGCTCACCCCCGGGGGGGGTGGATCAGCCCCAGCATTTT.